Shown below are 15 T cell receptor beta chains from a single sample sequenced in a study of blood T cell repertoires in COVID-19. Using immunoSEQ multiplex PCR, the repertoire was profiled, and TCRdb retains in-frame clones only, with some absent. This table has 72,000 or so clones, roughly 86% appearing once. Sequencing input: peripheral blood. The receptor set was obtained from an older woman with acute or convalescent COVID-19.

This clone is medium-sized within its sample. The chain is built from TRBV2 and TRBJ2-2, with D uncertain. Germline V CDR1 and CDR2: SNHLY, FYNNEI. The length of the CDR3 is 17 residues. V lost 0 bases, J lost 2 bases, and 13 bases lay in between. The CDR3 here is CASSEALGSFNTGELFF. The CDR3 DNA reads TGTGCCAGCAGTGAAGCGCTGGGTAGCTTTAACACCGGGGAGCTGTTTTTT.

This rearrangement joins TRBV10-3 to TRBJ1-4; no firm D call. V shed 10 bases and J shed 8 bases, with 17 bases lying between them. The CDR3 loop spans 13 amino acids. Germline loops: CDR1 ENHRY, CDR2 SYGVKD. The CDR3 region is CATHEGLGEKLFF. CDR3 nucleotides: TGTGCCACCCACGAGGGATTAGGAGAAAAACTGTTTTTT.

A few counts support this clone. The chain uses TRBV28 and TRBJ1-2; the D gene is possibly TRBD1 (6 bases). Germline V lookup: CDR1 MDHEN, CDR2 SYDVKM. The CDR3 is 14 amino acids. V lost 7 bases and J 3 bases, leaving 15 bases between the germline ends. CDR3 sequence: CASTTWGGDYGYTF. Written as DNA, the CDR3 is TGTGCCAGCACCACCTGGGGGGGCGACTATGGCTACACCTTC.

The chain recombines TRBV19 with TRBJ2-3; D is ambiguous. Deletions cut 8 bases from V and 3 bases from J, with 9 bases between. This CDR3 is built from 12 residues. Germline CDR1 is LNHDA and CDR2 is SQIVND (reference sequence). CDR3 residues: CASGFGTDTQYF. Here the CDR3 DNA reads TGTGCCAGTGGCTTCGGGACAGATACGCAGTATTTT.

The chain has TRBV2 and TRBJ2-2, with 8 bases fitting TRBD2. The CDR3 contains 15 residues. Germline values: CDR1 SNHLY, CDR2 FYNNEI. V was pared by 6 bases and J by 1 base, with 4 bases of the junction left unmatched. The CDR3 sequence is CASRAGGRNTGELFF. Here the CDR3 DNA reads TGTGCCAGCAGGGCGGGGGGCCGGAACACCGGGGAGCTGTTTTTT.

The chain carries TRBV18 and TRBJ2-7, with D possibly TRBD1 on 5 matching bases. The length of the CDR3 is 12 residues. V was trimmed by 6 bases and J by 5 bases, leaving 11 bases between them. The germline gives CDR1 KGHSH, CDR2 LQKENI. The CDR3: CASSDDSNEQYF. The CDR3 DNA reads TGTGCCAGCTCTGACGACAGCAACGAGCAGTACTTC.

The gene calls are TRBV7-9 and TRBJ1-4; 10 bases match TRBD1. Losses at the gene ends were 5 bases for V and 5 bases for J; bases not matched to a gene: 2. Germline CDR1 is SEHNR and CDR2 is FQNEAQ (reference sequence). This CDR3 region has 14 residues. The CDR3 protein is CASSRDRGNEKLFF. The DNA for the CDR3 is TGTGCCAGCAGCCGGGACAGGGGAAATGAAAAACTGTTTTTT.

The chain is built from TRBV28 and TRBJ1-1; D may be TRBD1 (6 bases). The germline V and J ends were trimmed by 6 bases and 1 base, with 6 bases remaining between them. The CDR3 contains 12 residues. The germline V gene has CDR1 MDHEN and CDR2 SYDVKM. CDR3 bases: TGTGCCAGCAGACAGGGGAACACTGAAGCTTTCTTT. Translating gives CASRQGNTEAFF.

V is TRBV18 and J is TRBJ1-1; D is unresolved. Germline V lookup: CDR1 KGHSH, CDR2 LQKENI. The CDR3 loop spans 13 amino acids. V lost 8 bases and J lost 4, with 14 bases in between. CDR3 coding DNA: TGTGCCAGCATCCCCCCAGGAGGCACTGAAGCTTTCTTT. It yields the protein CASIPPGGTEAFF.

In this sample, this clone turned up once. The CDR3 bases are TGTGCCAGCAGTGAAGAGGCAGGGGAGAATCAGCCCCAGCATTTT. The encoded protein is CASSEEAGENQPQHF. V usage is TRBV2 and J usage is TRBJ1-5; D perhaps matches TRBD1 (6 bases). This CDR3 is built from 15 residues. Germline CDR1 reads SNHLY; CDR2 reads FYNNEI. V was trimmed by 1 base and J by 4 bases, leaving 11 bases between them.

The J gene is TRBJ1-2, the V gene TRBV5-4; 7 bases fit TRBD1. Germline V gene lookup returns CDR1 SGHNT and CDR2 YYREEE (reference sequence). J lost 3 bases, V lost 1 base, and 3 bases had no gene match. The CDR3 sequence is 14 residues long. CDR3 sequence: CASSLQGGYYGYTF. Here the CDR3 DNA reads TGTGCCAGCAGCTTGCAGGGGGGATACTATGGCTACACCTTC. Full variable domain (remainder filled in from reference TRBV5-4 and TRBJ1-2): ETGVTQSPTHLIKTRGQQVTLRCSSQSGHNTVSWYQQALGQGPQFIFQYYREEENGRGNFPPRFSGLQFPNYSSELNVNALELDDSALYLCASSLQGGYYGYTFGSGTRLTVV.

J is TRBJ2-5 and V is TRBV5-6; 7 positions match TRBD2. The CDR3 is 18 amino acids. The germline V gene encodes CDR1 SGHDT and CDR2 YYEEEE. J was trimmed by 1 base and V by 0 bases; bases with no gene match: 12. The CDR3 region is CASSLEYVWGGTQETQYF. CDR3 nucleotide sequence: TGTGCCAGCAGCTTGGAGTATGTATGGGGGGGGACCCAAGAGACCCAGTACTTC.

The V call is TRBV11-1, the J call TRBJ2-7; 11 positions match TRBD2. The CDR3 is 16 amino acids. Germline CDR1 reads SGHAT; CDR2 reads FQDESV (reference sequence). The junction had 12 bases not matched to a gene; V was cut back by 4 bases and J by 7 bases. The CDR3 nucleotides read TGTGCCAGCAGCTCCCCCCTAGCGGGGGGAAGCGAGGAGCAGTACTTC. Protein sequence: CASSSPLAGGSEEQYF.

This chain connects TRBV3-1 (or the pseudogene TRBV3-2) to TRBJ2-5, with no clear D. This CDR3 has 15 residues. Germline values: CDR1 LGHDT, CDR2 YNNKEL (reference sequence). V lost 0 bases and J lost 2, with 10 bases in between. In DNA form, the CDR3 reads TGTGCCAGCAGCCAAGATCTCGGAGTTCAAGAGACCCAGTACTTC. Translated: CASSQDLGVQETQYF.

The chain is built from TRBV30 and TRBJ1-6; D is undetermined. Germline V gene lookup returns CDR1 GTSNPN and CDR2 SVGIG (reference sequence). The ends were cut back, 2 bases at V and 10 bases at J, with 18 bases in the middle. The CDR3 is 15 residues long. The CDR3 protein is CAWSIPGVLGSPLHF. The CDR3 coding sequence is TGTGCCTGGAGTATTCCCGGGGTTTTAGGGTCACCCCTCCACTTT.